This is a list of T cell receptor beta chains from one sample in a study of blood T cell repertoires in COVID-19. Method: immunoSEQ multiplex PCR; TCRdb's copy keeps in-frame clones and lacks some. The sample contains tens of thousands of clones, approximately 85% of which appear only once. Material for sequencing was peripheral blood. These receptors originate from a man at least 80 years old with acute or convalescent COVID-19. CDR3s include the opening cysteine and the closing phenylalanine or tryptophan. Not every row has a clone size; where given, it reads once, few, many or a size class.

clone_size j_call v_call cdr3_aa
- TRBJ2-2 TRBV5-1 CASSLALRGGITGELFF
- TRBJ2-7 TRBV5-1 CASMPGTGGGEQYF
- TRBJ2-1 TRBV28 CASTDSSGGTYNEQFF
- TRBJ1-2 TRBV6-2/TRBV6-3 CASSLLLRSYGYTF
- TRBJ1-5 TRBV4-3 CASSQDLGVNQPQHF
- TRBJ2-5 TRBV6-5 CASSTGGTQYF
- TRBJ2-3 TRBV10-2 CASSSTSVYTDTQYF
- TRBJ2-7 TRBV24-1 CATSDPGQGGYEQYF
once TRBJ2-5 TRBV7-3 CASSPDGGQAQETQYF
- TRBJ2-1 TRBV7-3 CASSSMSGGAGEQFF
- TRBJ1-5 TRBV5-1 CASSREGQGTNQPQHF
- TRBJ1-3 TRBV7-2 CASSFQGGNSGNTIYF
- TRBJ1-2 TRBV5-1 CASSLVSWTGGGNTF
- TRBJ2-1 TRBV18 CASSPTRADNEQFF
- TRBJ1-2 TRBV5-8 CASSLAISGGYGYTF
few TRBJ2-7 TRBV7-9 CASTQGYEQYF
- TRBJ2-3 TRBV18 CASSPGMGATDTQYF
- TRBJ1-2 TRBV13 CASSKDRGTYGYTF
once TRBJ2-3 TRBV6-2/TRBV6-3 CASSPGTGFGTDTQYF